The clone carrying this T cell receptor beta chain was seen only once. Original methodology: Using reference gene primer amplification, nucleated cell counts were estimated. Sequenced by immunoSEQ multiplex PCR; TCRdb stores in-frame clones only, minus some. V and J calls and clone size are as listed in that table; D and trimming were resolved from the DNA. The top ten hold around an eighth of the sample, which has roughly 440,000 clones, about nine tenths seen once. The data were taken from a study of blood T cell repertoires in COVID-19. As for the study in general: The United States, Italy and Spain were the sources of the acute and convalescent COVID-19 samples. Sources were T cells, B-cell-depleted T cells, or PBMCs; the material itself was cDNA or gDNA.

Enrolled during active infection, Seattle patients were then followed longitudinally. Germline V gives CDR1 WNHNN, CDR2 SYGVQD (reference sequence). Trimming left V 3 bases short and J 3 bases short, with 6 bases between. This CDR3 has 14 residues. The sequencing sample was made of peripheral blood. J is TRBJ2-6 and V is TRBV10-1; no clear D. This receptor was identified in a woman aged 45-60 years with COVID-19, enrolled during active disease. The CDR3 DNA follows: TGCGCCAGCAGTGAAAGCAATGGGGCCAACGTCCTGACTTTC. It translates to CASSESNGANVLTF.